This T cell receptor beta chain was identified during a study of blood T cell repertoires in COVID-19. The wider study: Sources were T cells, B-cell-depleted T cells, or PBMCs; the material itself was cDNA or gDNA.

Original methodology: Amplification with reference gene primers provided the estimates of nucleated cell counts. This table comes from immunoSEQ multiplex PCR, and its TCRdb copy is limited to in-frame clones, with some not included. D and trimming come from the DNA, and the V and J calls and clone size come from that table. The table includes fewer than 55,000 clones, around 84% detected once. V shed 0 bases, J shed 3 bases, and the junction held 0 bases outside the gene matches. Per germline, CDR1 SGHDT and CDR2 YYEEEE. The CDR3 runs 14 residues. V usage is TRBV5-6 and J usage is TRBJ2-1; TRBD2 aligns across 7 bases. The specimen was peripheral blood. The TCR sequence derives from a man in his fifties with acute or convalescent COVID-19. CDR3 in amino acids: CASSLGTSYNEQFF. The CDR3 nucleotides read TGTGCCAGCAGCTTGGGGACTAGCTACAATGAGCAGTTCTTC.